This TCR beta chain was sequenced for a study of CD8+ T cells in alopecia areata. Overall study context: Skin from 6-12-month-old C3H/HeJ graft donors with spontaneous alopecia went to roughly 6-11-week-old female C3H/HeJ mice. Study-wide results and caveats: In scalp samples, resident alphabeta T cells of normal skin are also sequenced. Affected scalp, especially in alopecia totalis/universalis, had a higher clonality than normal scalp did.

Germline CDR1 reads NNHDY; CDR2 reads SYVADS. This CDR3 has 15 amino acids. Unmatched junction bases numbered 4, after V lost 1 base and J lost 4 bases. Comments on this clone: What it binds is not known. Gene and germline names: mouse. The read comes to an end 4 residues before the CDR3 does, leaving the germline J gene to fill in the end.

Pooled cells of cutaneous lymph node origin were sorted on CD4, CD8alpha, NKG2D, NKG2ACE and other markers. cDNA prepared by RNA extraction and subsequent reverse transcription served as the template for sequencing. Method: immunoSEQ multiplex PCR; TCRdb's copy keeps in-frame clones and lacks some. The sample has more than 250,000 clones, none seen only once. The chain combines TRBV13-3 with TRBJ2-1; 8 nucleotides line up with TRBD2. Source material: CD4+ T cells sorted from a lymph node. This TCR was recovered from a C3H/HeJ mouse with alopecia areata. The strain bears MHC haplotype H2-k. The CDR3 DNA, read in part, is TGTGCCAGCAGTGATCGGTCTGGGGGGTATGCT. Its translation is CASSDRSGGYA. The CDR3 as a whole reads CASSDRSGGYAEQFF.